This T cell receptor beta chain comes out of a study of T cells after yellow fever vaccination. TCRdb re-analysed the 5' RACE reads in MiXCR, keeping a single row per CDR3 protein. The table has roughly 250,000 distinct CDR3 sequences, 13% seen once. The CDR3 sequence is 13 residues long. V lost 2 bases and J 4 bases, leaving 9 bases between the germline ends. Germline V lookup: CDR1 SGHRS, CDR2 YFSETQ. Regarding this clonotype: Its antigen remains unidentified.

Whole-study results and caveats: Abundant clonotypes from the bulk population could contaminate FACS-sorted repertoires. Most primary-vaccination clones reappeared after the booster (about 97% CD4, 75% to 90% CD8).

The rearrangement uses TRBV5-1 and TRBJ2-5, with TRBD2 as a possible D gene (6 bases). The TCR comes from a young man who received the YFV17D yellow fever vaccine. The sample consisted of CD4+ T cells sorted from PBMCs, taken 45 days after the yellow fever booster vaccination. Here the CDR3 reads CASSFAGRETQYF. In DNA form, the CDR3 reads TGCGCCAGCAGCTTCGCGGGGCGAGAGACCCAGTACTTC.